These 5 T cell receptor beta chains originate from one sample sequenced in a study of cytomegalovirus exposure and HLA in healthy donors. PCR used 60 Vbeta primers and 13 Jbeta primers. Profiling relied on immunoSEQ multiplex PCR, and the TCRdb table lists in-frame clones only, not all of them. The sample contains about 170,000 clones, about 85% of which appear only once. The source material was PBMCs. Every receptor here comes from a boy aged 2 to 9 in good health and CMV-seronegative.

This clone is a singleton in its sample. This sequence joins TRBV6-1 and TRBJ1-1; D may be TRBD1 (5 bases). Germline values: CDR1 MNHNS, CDR2 SASEGT. This CDR3 has 13 amino acids. Trimming removed 3 bases from V and 8 bases from J, with 13 bases in between. The CDR3 loop reads CASSEAGGTEAFF. DNA for the CDR3: TGTGCCAGCAGTGAGGCAGGAGGGACCGAAGCTTTCTTT.

This chain uses TRBV5-6 with TRBJ2-7; D uncertain. The CDR3 consists of 14 residues. The germline V and J ends were trimmed by 5 bases and 2 bases, with 14 bases remaining between them. CDR1 is SGHDT, CDR2 YYEEEE, per germline. Here the CDR3 DNA reads TGTGCCAGCAGGCAACTCAAGAACCCCTACGAGCAGTACTTC. It translates to CASRQLKNPYEQYF.

This chain links TRBV10-2 with TRBJ1-2; TRBD1 matches 11 bases. Germline CDR1 reads WSHSY; CDR2 reads SAAADI. J was trimmed by 8 bases and V by 5 bases; bases with no gene match: 10. The CDR3 covers 15 residues. The DNA for the CDR3 is TGCGCCAGCAGTCGCGCAGGACAGGGGGCTAAGGGCTACACCTTC. Translating gives CASSRAGQGAKGYTF.

This chain links TRBV5-6 with TRBJ1-1; D perhaps matches TRBD1 (5 bases). Between the trimmed V and J ends, which lost 6 bases and 4 bases, there was a span of 16 bases. The CDR3 length is 14 residues. Per the germline V gene, CDR1 is SGHDT and CDR2 is YYEEEE. CDR3 bases: TGTGCCAGCACCTCTACAAGGGGAGGCACTGAAGCTTTCTTT. Its translation is CASTSTRGGTEAFF.

V is TRBV19 and J is TRBJ1-5, with 7 bases that match TRBD1. Germline CDR1 reads LNHDA; CDR2 reads SQIVND (reference sequence). The CDR3 contains 13 residues. J lost 2 bases, V lost 10 bases, and 5 bases had no gene match. CDR3 sequence: CATKGTGNQPQHF. CDR3 bases: TGTGCCACCAAAGGGACAGGCAATCAGCCCCAGCATTTT.